The rows below give T cell receptor beta chains drawn from one sample of a study of CD4 T cells in relation to SARS-CoV-2 and coronaviruses. The antigens for these receptors are not known. The table came from immunoSEQ multiplex PCR; TCRdb's copy has only in-frame clones and leaves some out. The sample has approximately 36,000 clones; approximately 80% are singletons. Sequenced input: memory CD4+ T cells from PBMCs, cultured in vitro. The receptors originated from an adult with COVID-19. CDR3s include the opening cysteine and the closing phenylalanine or tryptophan. The D gene is left open where the match is weak. Some rows mark clone size as missing; the rest say once, few, many or name a class of expanded clone.

d_call,j_call,cdr3_length,clone_size,v_call,cdr3_aa,cdr3_nt
.,TRBJ2-2,17,.,TRBV5-6,CASSFYRGLTNTGELFF,TGTGCCAGCAGCTTCTACAGAGGACTTACGAACACCGGGGAGCTGTTTTTT
.,TRBJ2-1,17,few,TRBV24-1,CATSDLGTQSSYNEQFF,TGTGCCACCAGTGATTTAGGGACACAGAGCTCCTACAATGAGCAGTTCTTC
TRBD1,TRBJ1-5,14,few,TRBV25-1,CASSATGGTQPQHF,TGTGCCAGCAGTGCGACAGGGGGTACCCAGCCCCAGCATTTT
.,TRBJ2-1,16,.,TRBV28,CASSSLSGPGRNEQFF,TGTGCCAGCAGTTCCCTATCTGGGCCGGGGAGGAATGAGCAGTTCTTC
.,TRBJ1-4,15,few,TRBV7-9,CASSFLGMTNEKLFF,TGTGCCAGCAGCTTTCTTGGGATGACTAATGAAAAACTGTTTTTT
TRBD2,TRBJ2-1,16,.,TRBV15,CATSSDSGKIYNEQFF,TGTGCCACCAGCAGTGATAGCGGGAAAATTTACAATGAGCAGTTCTTC
TRBD1,TRBJ1-6,16,.,TRBV10-3,CAINDGTGFQNSPLHF,TGTGCCATCAATGACGGGACAGGGTTTCAAAATTCACCCCTCCACTTT
.,TRBJ1-1,15,.,TRBV28,CASSPTGLGWTEAFF,TGTGCCAGCAGTCCGACAGGCCTAGGGTGGACTGAAGCTTTCTTT
TRBD2,TRBJ2-2,16,.,TRBV18,CASSPGTSGVTGELFF,TGTGCCAGCTCACCAGGGACTAGCGGGGTGACCGGGGAGCTGTTTTTT
.,TRBJ1-5,15,.,TRBV28,CASSLLQSSNQPQHF,TGTGCCAGCAGTTTGCTGCAGTCTAGCAATCAGCCCCAGCATTTT
.,TRBJ2-5,10,.,TRBV6-5,CASSQETQYF,TGTGCCAGCAGCCAAGAGACCCAGTACTTC
TRBD2,TRBJ2-5,18,.,TRBV9,CASSVGFELAGYGETQYF,TGTGCCAGCAGCGTAGGATTTGAACTAGCGGGATACGGAGAGACCCAGTACTTC
.,TRBJ2-1,16,.,TRBV28,CASSLPRGGVYNEQFF,TGTGCCAGCAGTTTACCCAGGGGTGGGGTCTACAATGAGCAGTTCTTC
.,TRBJ1-4,12,few,TRBV12-3/TRBV12-4,CASSLYNEKLFF,TGTGCCAGCAGTTTATACAATGAAAAACTGTTTTTT
.,TRBJ2-7,14,.,TRBV7-2,CASSKAAGVNEQYF,TGTGCCAGCAGCAAAGCTGCAGGGGTGAACGAGCAGTACTTC
.,TRBJ2-2,15,.,TRBV2,CASRGGRADTGELFF,TGTGCCAGCAGGGGAGGCAGGGCGGACACCGGGGAGCTGTTTTTT
TRBD1,TRBJ1-6,15,.,TRBV10-3,CAIREIDRGKSPLHF,TGTGCCATCAGGGAGATTGACAGGGGTAAATCACCCCTCCACTTT
.,TRBJ2-7,17,.,TRBV7-9,CASSSPTLDRYSYEQYF,TGTGCCAGCAGCTCCCCAACCCTTGACAGGTACTCCTACGAGCAGTACTTC
TRBD2,TRBJ2-1,14,.,TRBV3-1/TRBV3-2,CASIHSGRYNEQFF,TGTGCCAGCATCCATAGCGGGAGATACAATGAGCAGTTCTTC
.,TRBJ2-7,13,.,TRBV5-4,CASSVDRVYEQYF,TGTGCCAGCAGCGTCGACAGAGTCTACGAGCAGTACTTC
.,TRBJ1-2,19,.,TRBV7-2,CASSPTSADWGWFGYGYTF,TGTGCCAGCAGCCCCACATCCGCCGACTGGGGGTGGTTTGGATATGGCTACACCTTC
.,TRBJ2-3,15,.,TRBV27,CASSSSGASTDTQYF,TGTGCCAGCAGTAGCTCAGGGGCGAGCACAGATACGCAGTATTTT